The T cell receptor beta chain described here comes from a study of blood T cell repertoires in COVID-19. This clone was seen just once. Clones were sequenced by immunoSEQ multiplex PCR, and TCRdb holds only the in-frame ones, with some missing. The repertoire holds under 200,000 clones, 82% seen once, with 15% to 20% in the top ten. Trimming removed 6 bases from V and 8 bases from J, with 19 bases in between. CDR3 length: 15 residues. CDR1 MNHEY and CDR2 SVGAGI come from the germline V gene. The study assigned cohorts using participant-reported clinical history. Donors in Cohort 3 who had recovered were those with two negative PCRs, healthcare professional clearance, or resolution of their symptoms.

The TCR originated in a man in his sixties who had recovered from COVID-19. The genes are TRBV6-5 and TRBJ1-4; D is ambiguous. What was sequenced was PBMCs or T cells enriched from blood (not recorded which). CDR3 amino acids: CASSSVGAVGEKLFF. The CDR3 region has the DNA TGTGCCAGCAGCTCGGTGGGAGCCGTGGGAGAAAAACTGTTTTTT.